This T cell receptor beta chain is from a study of beta chain features in type 1 diabetes. Findings of the study overall: The study left unresolved whether HLA type influences TCRB rearrangement. PCR might favor shorter templates, equally in patients and controls. Within each of all four CD4+ subsets, Type 1 diabetes patients had TCRB CDR3s that were moderately but significantly shorter. Patients showed naive, central memory and Treg TCRB repertoires that appeared more similar than those of healthy donors.

This clone turned up a few times. What it binds is unknown. Sequenced material consisted of expressed TCRB transcripts (all of the isolated RNA was reverse transcribed). Sequencing used immunoSEQ multiplex PCR; TCRdb keeps in-frame clones, though not all of them. Of some 360,000 clones listed, roughly 9.8% were seen once; the top ten hold 0.55% to 0.75%. Sequencing was performed on central memory CD4+ T cells from blood. The TCR was taken from a man younger than 40 with type 1 diabetes.

The CDR3 DNA is TGTGCCAGCAGGTCATTACAGGGAGGCGCTGAAGCTTTCTTT. It codes for CASRSLQGGAEAFF. This chain uses TRBV2 with TRBJ1-1, with TRBD1 as a possible D gene (6 bases). Germline-derived CDR1 and CDR2 are SNHLY and FYNNEI. The CDR3 has 14 residues. V dropped 6 bases and J dropped 6 bases, with 17 bases sitting between them.